This TCR beta chain was sequenced during a study of cytomegalovirus exposure and HLA in healthy donors. Germline CDR1 is SSHAT and CDR2 is FNYEAQ (reference sequence). This CDR3 spans 15 amino acids. Note on this clone: No antigen is known for it. An end of the junction does not agree with germline; a read error may underlie this.

Whole-study findings and limits: One cluster of highly shared sequence variants probably arose as a sequencing artifact.

PCR involved 60 Vbeta and 13 Jbeta primers. Measured with immunoSEQ multiplex PCR; TCRdb has only the in-frame clones, and not every one. Here the sample spans 150,000 to 200,000 clones, roughly 71% being singletons. Material: PBMCs. V is TRBV7-7 and J is TRBJ2-1; 12 nucleotides line up with TRBD2. This receptor was taken from a girl under 18 in good health and CMV-seronegative. CDR3 sequence reads: CASSVWTSGDNEQFF. The CDR3, as DNA: TGTGCTAGCAGCGTTTGGACTAGCGGGGACAATGAGCAGTTCTTC.